The sequence of this T cell receptor beta chain was determined in a study of T-cell memory formation after mild COVID-19. Notes on the study in general: Day 15 to 85 contracting clones showed balanced CD4/CD8; day 15 to 37 expanders favored CD4+. Clones that contracted clustered mainly in CM and EM if CD4+ and in EMRA if CD8+. Pre-infection memory already had some responding clones, implying cross-reactive memory joined.

TCRdb processed the 5' RACE reads anew with MiXCR; each CDR3 protein has one entry. Here the sample spans over 95,000 distinct CDR3 sequences, 22% being singletons. This CDR3 spans 15 amino acids. Germline CDR1 reads MNHEY; CDR2 reads SMNVEV (reference sequence). As concerns this clonotype: Antigen specificity is unknown. Compared with germline, one end of the junction differs, possibly owing to a read error.

The source material was PBMCs or a T cell subset sorted from them (not recorded which). This TCR came from a man between 18 and 35 years old who had mild COVID-19 (a few samples of this study predate the infection). Cell type and time point are not known. The chain combines TRBV27 with TRBJ2-6, with D tentatively TRBD1 (5 bases). The CDR3, as DNA: TGTGCCAGCAGTTGGGGTGTTTATGGGGCCGACGTCCTGACTTTC. Protein sequence: CASSWGVYGADVLTF.